A selection of T cell receptor beta chains follows, all from one sample in a study of blood T cell repertoires in COVID-19. Clones were read by immunoSEQ multiplex PCR, and TCRdb kept only the in-frame ones, dropping some. This sample has more than 100,000 clones; around 87% occur once, and the top ten carry around 4.1%. Sequencing input: peripheral blood. These receptors originate from a woman between 55 and 75 years old with COVID-19, enrolled during active disease. The CDR3 runs from the conserved cysteine through the conserved F or W. D genes are given only for firm matches. The size field is filled for only some rows; it gives once, few, many or a size class.

v_call: TRBV7-9; d_call: TRBD1; clone_size: -; cdr3_length: 14; j_call: TRBJ2-7; cdr3_aa: CASSLDGTAYEQYF; cdr3_nt: TGTGCCAGCAGCTTGGATGGGACAGCCTACGAGCAGTACTTC
v_call: TRBV9; d_call: -; clone_size: -; cdr3_length: 16; j_call: TRBJ1-4; cdr3_aa: CASSVGVGETNEKLFF; cdr3_nt: TGTGCCAGCAGCGTAGGGGTAGGGGAAACTAATGAAAAACTGTTTTTT
v_call: TRBV6-1; d_call: -; clone_size: -; cdr3_length: 14; j_call: TRBJ1-2; cdr3_aa: CASSEKRQDYGYTF; cdr3_nt: TGTGCCAGCAGTGAAAAGAGACAGGACTATGGCTACACCTTC
v_call: TRBV19; d_call: -; clone_size: few; cdr3_length: 14; j_call: TRBJ2-2; cdr3_aa: CASAYPGNTGELFF; cdr3_nt: TGTGCCAGCGCATACCCGGGGAACACCGGGGAGCTGTTTTTT
v_call: TRBV7-7; d_call: -; clone_size: -; cdr3_length: 15; j_call: TRBJ2-5; cdr3_aa: CASSLAPAAPSGQYF; cdr3_nt: TGTGCCAGCAGCTTAGCGCCGGCAGCCCCAAGCGGCCAGTACTTC
v_call: TRBV7-9; d_call: TRBD1; clone_size: -; cdr3_length: 12; j_call: TRBJ2-7; cdr3_aa: CASSPGQGTRYF; cdr3_nt: TGTGCCAGCAGCCCGGGACAGGGGACCCGGTACTTC
v_call: TRBV21-1; d_call: -; clone_size: -; cdr3_length: 17; j_call: TRBJ2-7; cdr3_aa: CASSPTSRGGLGYEQYF; cdr3_nt: TGTGCCAGCAGCCCCACCTCCAGGGGCGGTTTGGGCTACGAGCAGTACTTC
v_call: TRBV6-2/TRBV6-3; d_call: TRBD1; clone_size: once; cdr3_length: 14; j_call: TRBJ1-2; cdr3_aa: CASSHYDRVNGYTF; cdr3_nt: TGTGCCAGCAGTCACTACGACAGGGTAAACGGCTACACCTTC
v_call: TRBV11-2; d_call: TRBD1; clone_size: -; cdr3_length: 18; j_call: TRBJ1-6; cdr3_aa: CASSRGTGIGSYNSPLHF; cdr3_nt: TGTGCCAGCAGCCGGGGGACAGGGATCGGCTCCTATAATTCACCCCTCCACTTT
v_call: TRBV19; d_call: TRBD1; clone_size: -; cdr3_length: 15; j_call: TRBJ1-2; cdr3_aa: CASSTRFATGGFGTF; cdr3_nt: TGTGCCAGTAGTACCCGTTTTGCGACAGGGGGCTTTGGCACCTTC
v_call: TRBV7-9; d_call: -; clone_size: -; cdr3_length: 13; j_call: TRBJ2-5; cdr3_aa: CASSLGRAETQYF; cdr3_nt: TGTGCCAGCAGCTTGGGCCGTGCCGAGACCCAGTACTTC
v_call: TRBV7-9; d_call: TRBD2; clone_size: -; cdr3_length: 15; j_call: TRBJ2-1; cdr3_aa: CASSLVAGEYNEQFF; cdr3_nt: TGTGCCAGCAGCTTGGTAGCGGGGGAGTACAATGAGCAGTTCTTC
v_call: TRBV5-1; d_call: -; clone_size: -; cdr3_length: 13; j_call: TRBJ2-5; cdr3_aa: CASSLVPAGTQYF; cdr3_nt: TGCGCCAGCAGCTTGGTGCCAGCGGGGACCCAGTACTTC
v_call: TRBV16; d_call: -; clone_size: -; cdr3_length: 16; j_call: TRBJ1-5; cdr3_aa: CASSQSWRRGNQPQHF; cdr3_nt: TGTGCCAGCAGCCAATCGTGGAGGAGGGGCAATCAGCCCCAGCATTTT
v_call: TRBV25-1; d_call: -; clone_size: -; cdr3_length: 15; j_call: TRBJ1-4; cdr3_aa: CASSEFRGGNEKLFF; cdr3_nt: TGTGCCAGCAGTGAATTCCGGGGGGGTAATGAAAAACTGTTTTTT
v_call: TRBV2; d_call: TRBD1; clone_size: once; cdr3_length: 13; j_call: TRBJ1-4; cdr3_aa: CASSGTVFEKLFF; cdr3_nt: TGTGCCAGCTCCGGGACAGTATTTGAAAAACTGTTTTTT
v_call: TRBV6-5; d_call: TRBD1; clone_size: few; cdr3_length: 13; j_call: TRBJ1-5; cdr3_aa: CASSGQAGQPQHF; cdr3_nt: TGTGCCAGCAGCGGACAGGCTGGTCAGCCCCAGCATTTT
v_call: TRBV27; d_call: -; clone_size: -; cdr3_length: 14; j_call: TRBJ2-5; cdr3_aa: CASSLVGAQETQYF; cdr3_nt: TGTGCCAGCAGTTTAGTAGGGGCCCAAGAGACCCAGTACTTC
v_call: TRBV7-2; d_call: -; clone_size: -; cdr3_length: 14; j_call: TRBJ1-2; cdr3_aa: CASRYETVNYGYTF; cdr3_nt: TGTGCCAGCAGATACGAGACAGTAAACTATGGCTACACCTTC
v_call: TRBV15; d_call: -; clone_size: -; cdr3_length: 15; j_call: TRBJ2-5; cdr3_aa: CATSRERGGQETQYF; cdr3_nt: TGTGCCACCAGCAGAGAGAGGGGGGGGCAAGAGACCCAGTACTTC
v_call: TRBV19; d_call: -; clone_size: -; cdr3_length: 14; j_call: TRBJ1-3; cdr3_aa: CASSISLPGNTIYF; cdr3_nt: TGTGCCAGTAGTATCTCCCTACCTGGAAACACCATATATTTT
v_call: TRBV7-2; d_call: TRBD2; clone_size: few; cdr3_length: 15; j_call: TRBJ2-5; cdr3_aa: CASSGPGGSFETQYF; cdr3_nt: TGTGCCAGCAGCGGACCGGGGGGGAGTTTTGAGACCCAGTACTTC
v_call: TRBV14; d_call: -; clone_size: -; cdr3_length: 15; j_call: TRBJ2-1; cdr3_aa: CASSQVQQPYNEQFF; cdr3_nt: TGTGCCAGCAGCCAAGTTCAACAGCCATACAATGAGCAGTTCTTC
v_call: TRBV7-2; d_call: TRBD2; clone_size: -; cdr3_length: 15; j_call: TRBJ2-1; cdr3_aa: CASSLRGGSYNEQFF; cdr3_nt: TGTGCCAGCAGCTTACGGGGGGGCTCCTACAATGAGCAGTTCTTC
v_call: TRBV9; d_call: -; clone_size: -; cdr3_length: 14; j_call: TRBJ2-3; cdr3_aa: CASSVVSSTDTQYF; cdr3_nt: TGTGCCAGCAGCGTAGTCTCCAGCACAGATACGCAGTATTTT
v_call: TRBV19; d_call: TRBD1; clone_size: once; cdr3_length: 14; j_call: TRBJ1-3; cdr3_aa: CASRNRAGGDTIYF; cdr3_nt: TGTGCCAGTCGAAACCGGGCAGGGGGAGACACCATATATTTT
v_call: TRBV11-1; d_call: TRBD2; clone_size: -; cdr3_length: 15; j_call: TRBJ2-5; cdr3_aa: CASSLGAGGPQTQYF; cdr3_nt: TGTGCCAGCAGCTTAGGTGCGGGGGGGCCGCAGACCCAGTACTTC
v_call: TRBV5-1; d_call: TRBD1; clone_size: -; cdr3_length: 14; j_call: TRBJ1-1; cdr3_aa: CASSGTEGATEAFF; cdr3_nt: TGCGCCAGCAGCGGAACAGAGGGGGCGACTGAAGCTTTCTTT
v_call: TRBV19; d_call: TRBD1; clone_size: -; cdr3_length: 16; j_call: TRBJ1-2; cdr3_aa: CASRSRDRGVNYGYTF; cdr3_nt: TGTGCCAGTAGGTCCCGGGACAGGGGCGTGAACTATGGCTACACCTTC
v_call: TRBV19; d_call: -; clone_size: -; cdr3_length: 12; j_call: TRBJ2-5; cdr3_aa: CASSGPGETQYF; cdr3_nt: TGTGCCAGTAGTGGCCCGGGTGAGACCCAGTACTTC
v_call: TRBV15; d_call: -; clone_size: -; cdr3_length: 14; j_call: TRBJ1-1; cdr3_aa: CATSPSAMNTEAFF; cdr3_nt: TGTGCCACCAGCCCTTCCGCGATGAACACTGAAGCTTTCTTT
v_call: TRBV2; d_call: TRBD1; clone_size: -; cdr3_length: 14; j_call: TRBJ1-1; cdr3_aa: CASSLSTGWAEAFF; cdr3_nt: TGTGCCAGCAGTCTTTCGACAGGGTGGGCTGAAGCTTTCTTT
v_call: TRBV7-8; d_call: TRBD1; clone_size: once; cdr3_length: 16; j_call: TRBJ1-1; cdr3_aa: CASSRAGQGLSTEAFF; cdr3_nt: TGTGCCAGCAGCCGAGCGGGACAGGGCCTGAGCACTGAAGCTTTCTTT
v_call: TRBV20-1; d_call: TRBD1; clone_size: -; cdr3_length: 16; j_call: TRBJ1-4; cdr3_aa: CSASYGTAATNEKLFF; cdr3_nt: TGCAGTGCTAGTTACGGGACAGCAGCAACTAATGAAAAACTGTTTTTT
v_call: TRBV7-9; d_call: -; clone_size: -; cdr3_length: 14; j_call: TRBJ2-7; cdr3_aa: CASSELGLGYEQYF; cdr3_nt: TGTGCCAGCAGTGAACTAGGCTTGGGTTACGAGCAGTACTTC
v_call: TRBV11-3; d_call: TRBD1; clone_size: -; cdr3_length: 17; j_call: TRBJ1-2; cdr3_aa: CASSLDVSRGEYYGYTF; cdr3_nt: TGTGCCAGCAGCTTAGATGTCTCCAGGGGGGAGTACTATGGCTACACCTTC
v_call: TRBV24-1; d_call: TRBD1; clone_size: -; cdr3_length: 16; j_call: TRBJ1-2; cdr3_aa: CATRGLRDRPIYGYTF; cdr3_nt: TGTGCCACCAGGGGACTCCGGGACAGGCCTATCTATGGCTACACCTTC
v_call: TRBV5-1; d_call: TRBD1; clone_size: once; cdr3_length: 15; j_call: TRBJ2-3; cdr3_aa: CASSSDRAPPDTQYF; cdr3_nt: TGCGCCAGCAGCAGTGACAGGGCCCCCCCAGATACGCAGTATTTT
v_call: TRBV19; d_call: -; clone_size: -; cdr3_length: 15; j_call: TRBJ1-2; cdr3_aa: CASSIDGLAGSGYTF; cdr3_nt: TGTGCCAGTAGTATAGATGGGCTCGCAGGGTCTGGCTACACCTTC
v_call: TRBV5-4; d_call: -; clone_size: -; cdr3_length: 14; j_call: TRBJ1-4; cdr3_aa: CASSSEVGSEKLFF; cdr3_nt: TGTGCCAGCAGTTCAGAAGTCGGGAGTGAAAAACTGTTTTTT
v_call: TRBV6-5; d_call: -; clone_size: -; cdr3_length: 13; j_call: TRBJ1-2; cdr3_aa: CASSYAPNYGYTF; cdr3_nt: TGTGCCAGCAGTTACGCGCCTAACTATGGCTACACCTTC
v_call: TRBV15; d_call: -; clone_size: -; cdr3_length: 12; j_call: TRBJ2-3; cdr3_aa: CATSRDGGTQYF; cdr3_nt: TGTGCCACCAGCAGAGACGGGGGTACGCAGTATTTT
v_call: TRBV5-5; d_call: -; clone_size: few; cdr3_length: 16; j_call: TRBJ1-6; cdr3_aa: CASSLSGRAYNSPLHF; cdr3_nt: TGTGCCAGCAGCCTCAGTGGCAGGGCCTATAATTCACCCCTCCACTTT
v_call: TRBV18; d_call: -; clone_size: -; cdr3_length: 15; j_call: TRBJ2-1; cdr3_aa: CASSSDILSYNEQFF; cdr3_nt: TGTGCCAGCTCCTCGGACATCCTCTCCTACAATGAGCAGTTCTTC
v_call: TRBV9; d_call: TRBD1; clone_size: -; cdr3_length: 15; j_call: TRBJ1-4; cdr3_aa: CASSRRTGEYEKLFF; cdr3_nt: TGTGCCAGCAGCAGAAGGACAGGGGAATACGAAAAACTGTTTTTT
v_call: TRBV6-2/TRBV6-3; d_call: -; clone_size: few; cdr3_length: 13; j_call: TRBJ1-2; cdr3_aa: CASSFGNGYGYTF; cdr3_nt: TGTGCCAGCAGTTTTGGTAACGGCTATGGCTACACCTTC
v_call: TRBV9; d_call: -; clone_size: -; cdr3_length: 16; j_call: TRBJ2-3; cdr3_aa: CASSPPQGVRADTQYF; cdr3_nt: TGTGCCAGCAGCCCACCGCAGGGTGTGCGCGCAGATACGCAGTATTTT
v_call: TRBV6-2/TRBV6-3; d_call: TRBD1; clone_size: -; cdr3_length: 13; j_call: TRBJ1-1; cdr3_aa: CASSRQGGTEAFF; cdr3_nt: TGTGCCAGCAGTCGACAGGGGGGGACTGAAGCTTTCTTT
v_call: TRBV19; d_call: TRBD1; clone_size: -; cdr3_length: 18; j_call: TRBJ1-3; cdr3_aa: CASSGRDSRGVYGNTIYF; cdr3_nt: TGTGCCAGTAGTGGCCGGGACTCCAGGGGGGTATATGGAAACACCATATATTTT
v_call: TRBV15; d_call: -; clone_size: -; cdr3_length: 16; j_call: TRBJ1-6; cdr3_aa: CATSPYSRVNNSPLHF; cdr3_nt: TGTGCCACCAGCCCCTACTCCCGAGTAAATAATTCACCCCTCCACTTT
v_call: TRBV18; d_call: -; clone_size: -; cdr3_length: 14; j_call: TRBJ2-3; cdr3_aa: CASSPMPGPDTQYF; cdr3_nt: TGTGCCAGCTCACCAATGCCAGGGCCAGATACGCAGTATTTT
v_call: TRBV3-1/TRBV3-2; d_call: TRBD2; clone_size: -; cdr3_length: 21; j_call: TRBJ2-1; cdr3_aa: CASSQLPPGLAAYSSYNEQFF; cdr3_nt: TGTGCCAGCAGCCAACTACCTCCGGGACTAGCGGCCTATAGCTCCTACAATGAGCAGTTCTTC